Below are 31 T cell receptor beta chains sequenced from a single sample in a study of T cells in Graves' hyperthyroidism and ophthalmopathy. Amplification yielded TCR beta CDR3 regions, with RNA transcripts as the source. First-round RT-PCR with HTBI primers amplified the TCR CDR3 region. TCRdb re-derived calls from the multiplex PCR reads in MiXCR, one entry per CDR3 protein. The data contain about 420,000 distinct CDR3 sequences, approximately 14% of them singletons. The sample was blood. These receptor sequences come from a woman aged 18-29 years with Graves' hyperthyroidism.

Comment on this clonotype: It may be a read error: a sequence one base away is much more abundant. The gene calls are TRBV27 and TRBJ2-1; D remains unclear. The V gene's germline CDR1 is MNHEY and CDR2 SMNVEV (reference sequence). CDR3 length: 14 amino acids. V was trimmed by 6 bases and J by 2 bases, leaving 11 bases between them. The CDR3 region has the DNA TGTGCCAGCAGAGTCACAAACCCCTACAATGAGCAGTTCTTC. This sequence encodes CASRVTNPYNEQFF.

There are many counts of this clonotype. This chain uses TRBV12-3 or TRBV12-4 with TRBJ1-5; tentative D call: TRBD1 (5 bases). V lost 5 bases and J 4 bases, leaving 21 bases between the germline ends. CDR3 length equals 17 residues. The CDR3 sequence is CASSPGTGRGRNQPQHF. The CDR3 region has the DNA TGTGCCAGCAGTCCGGGGACTGGACGAGGGCGAAATCAGCCCCAGCATTTT.

The chain joins TRBV4-1 to TRBJ2-5; 9 nucleotides align to TRBD2. This CDR3 has 16 residues. The germline gives CDR1 MGHRA, CDR2 YSYEKL. Unmatched junction bases numbered 10, after V lost 3 bases and J lost 5 bases. CDR3 in amino acids: CASSHFEAGGGETQYF. The CDR3 nucleotides are TGCGCCAGCAGCCACTTTGAAGCGGGGGGTGGGGAGACCCAGTACTTC.

This clonotype was recorded at least ten times. This chain connects TRBV29-1 to TRBJ2-5, with D possibly TRBD2 on 6 matching bases. The germline V and J ends were trimmed by 4 bases and 5 bases, with 14 bases remaining between them. Germline lookup yields CDR1 SQVTM and CDR2 ANQGSEA. The CDR3 sequence is 13 residues long. DNA of the CDR3: TGCAGCGTTGGGAGGAGGACTACGGAGACCCAGTACTTC. As protein: CSVGRRTTETQYF.

This clonotype was counted many times. This rearrangement joins TRBV6-1 to TRBJ1-1, with D uncertain. Germline assignment: CDR1 MNHNS and CDR2 SASEGT. The length of the CDR3 is 14 residues. Between the trimmed V and J ends, which lost 5 bases and 2 bases, there was a span of 12 bases. The DNA for the CDR3 is TGTGCCAGCAGTCTACTGGGGATAAACACTGAAGCTTTCTTT. Translating it yields CASSLLGINTEAFF.

This sequence joins TRBV3-1 and TRBJ2-1; no reliable D call. Germline assignment: CDR1 LGHDT and CDR2 YNNKEL (reference sequence). CDR3 size: 17 residues. V was trimmed by 5 bases and J by 9 bases, leaving 26 bases between them. CDR3 residues: CASSALGRARPPAEQFF. The DNA of the CDR3 is TGTGCCAGCAGCGCTCTAGGCCGGGCTAGGCCCCCTGCTGAGCAGTTCTTC.

The chain carries TRBV18 and TRBJ1-2; possible D gene TRBD1, 5 bases. Between the trimmed V and J ends, which lost 1 base and 1 base, there was a span of 13 bases. The CDR3 runs to 16 residues. Germline V lookup: CDR1 KGHSH, CDR2 LQKENI. CDR3 residues: CASSPLGGTNNYGYTF. The CDR3 nucleotides are TGTGCCAGCTCACCACTCGGGGGAACCAATAACTATGGCTACACCTTC.

The table lists this clonotype with a count of one. V is TRBV18 and J is TRBJ1-2; D gene ambiguous. This CDR3 has 14 residues. Trimming cost V 0 bases and J 14 bases, with 19 bases left between them. The V gene's germline CDR1 is KGHSH and CDR2 LQKENI. CDR3 in amino acids: CASSPPSLNLRVTF. The CDR3, as DNA: TGTGCCAGCTCACCACCGTCACTTAACCTGCGGGTAACCTTC. The full variable domain, completed using reference TRBV18 and TRBJ1-2, is NAGVMQNPRHLVRRRGQEARLRCSPMKGHSHVYWYRQLPEEGLKFMVYLQKENIIDESGMPKERFSAEFPKEGPSILRIQQVVRGDSAAYFCASSPPSLNLRVTFGSGTRLTVV.

This clonotype turned up a few times. J is TRBJ2-5 and V is TRBV29-1; D might be TRBD1 (6 bases). The CDR3 is 13 amino acids. Germline CDR1 is SQVTM and CDR2 is ANQGSEA. V lost 3 bases to trimming and J lost 1 base, with 9 bases between them. CDR3 DNA sequence: TGCAGCGTTGAGAGCAGGGGCCAAGAGACCCAGTACTTC. The encoded protein is CSVESRGQETQYF. Full variable domain (remainder filled in from reference TRBV29-1 and TRBJ2-5): SAVISQKPSRDICQRGTSLTIQCQVDSQVTMMFWYRQQPGQSLTLIATANQGSEATYESGFVIDKFPISRPNLTFSTLTVSNMSPEDSSIYLCSVESRGQETQYFGPGTRLLVL.

The sample holds a few counts of this clonotype. This sequence joins TRBV20-1 and TRBJ2-2; 9 bases match TRBD2. The junction had 6 bases not matched to a gene; V was cut back by 3 bases and J by 4 bases. The CDR3 runs 15 residues. Germline CDR1 DFQATT, CDR2 SNEGSKA (reference sequence). CDR3 bases: TGCAGTGCTAGTTCTCGCGGGGGGGCCACCGGGGAGCTGTTTTTT. Its protein product is CSASSRGGATGELFF.

In this sample, this clonotype turned up many times. The rearrangement joins TRBV12-3 or TRBV12-4 to TRBJ1-2; TRBD1 aligns across 8 bases. Unmatched junction bases numbered 10, after V lost 4 bases and J lost 0 bases. This CDR3 has 17 residues. DNA for the CDR3: TGTGCCAGCAGTTCACACCACAGACAGGGGACTAACTATGGCTACACCTTC. Amino acid sequence: CASSSHHRQGTNYGYTF.

This clonotype appeared a few times. This chain connects TRBV11-2 to TRBJ1-2; D gene uncertain. CDR1 is SGHAT and CDR2 is FQNNGV in the germline V gene. The CDR3 covers 13 residues. V lost 9 bases and J lost 4, with 15 bases in between. The CDR3 DNA follows: TGTGCCAGTTCGAGACTAAGTTCCTATGGCTACACCTTC. Protein product: CASSRLSSYGYTF.

This clonotype was detected a few times. J is TRBJ2-2 and V is TRBV27, with a possible D match to TRBD2 (6 bases). The CDR3 is 14 residues long. Trimming removed 5 bases at V and 5 bases at J, with 12 bases between. CDR1 and CDR2 (germline): MNHEY, SMNVEV (reference sequence). The CDR3 here is CASSDGRRTGELFF. The CDR3 DNA follows: TGTGCCAGCAGTGACGGGAGAAGAACCGGGGAGCTGTTTTTT.

The chain uses TRBV6-2 or TRBV6-3 and TRBJ2-3; 9 bases are shared with TRBD2. CDR1 is MNHEY and CDR2 is SVGEGT in the germline V gene. The J segment lost 5 bases and the V segment lost 6 bases, leaving 12 bases of the junction unmatched. The CDR3 has 16 amino acids. In nucleotides, the CDR3 is TGTGCCAGCAGGGACAGACGGGCGGGGGGGAGAGATACGCAGTATTTT. It specifies CASRDRRAGGRDTQYF.

This clonotype has just a few counts. The chain is built from TRBV12-3 or TRBV12-4 and TRBJ2-1; TRBD1 agrees at 9 bases. The CDR3 runs 13 residues. V trimming: 0 bases; J trimming: 9 bases; junction bases outside the gene matches: 0. CDR3 region: CASSLATGGEQFF. The CDR3, as DNA: TGTGCCAGCAGTTTAGCGACAGGGGGTGAGCAGTTCTTC.

The table lists this clonotype with many counts. CDR3 sequence (DNA): TGTGCCAGCACCAACTACCGGGGCGACACTGAAGCTTTCTTT. Protein product: CASTNYRGDTEAFF. V gene TRBV6-1 combines with J gene TRBJ1-1; D might be TRBD1 (5 bases). V was clipped by 7 bases and J by 3 bases, with 15 bases between them. Per germline, CDR1 MNHNS and CDR2 SASEGT. CDR3 length: 14 amino acids.

In this sample, this clonotype turned up many times. The V call is TRBV6-1, the J call TRBJ1-2; D perhaps matches TRBD1 (5 bases). With 9 bases removed from V and 6 bases from J, the gap between germline ends came to 20 bases. This CDR3 contains 14 residues. Germline CDR1 and CDR2: MNHNS and SASEGT. The CDR3 region is CASRPLERGDGYTF. CDR3 DNA sequence: TGTGCCAGTAGACCTCTTGAACGAGGGGATGGCTACACCTTC.

In this sample, this clonotype turned up a few times. The gene calls are TRBV20-1 and TRBJ2-3, with D maybe TRBD2 (5 bases). The CDR3 has 17 residues. Germline loops: CDR1 DFQATT, CDR2 SNEGSKA (reference sequence). Trimming left V 3 bases short and J 2 bases short, with 21 bases between. The CDR3 DNA sequence: TGCAGTGCTAGCCCCTTGAGGACTGGAAAACTCACAGATACGCAGTATTTT. It yields the protein CSASPLRTGKLTDTQYF.

In this sample, this clonotype turned up many times. The rearrangement uses TRBV9 and TRBJ2-1; D is possibly TRBD1 (6 bases). Looked up from germline, CDR1 is SGDLS and CDR2 is YYNGEE. V was shortened by 3 bases and J by 1 base, with 11 bases between the two germline ends. The CDR3 loop spans 15 amino acids. The CDR3 bases are TGTGCCAGCAGCGAGGGGGTGGGATCCTACAATGAGCAGTTCTTC. The encoded protein is CASSEGVGSYNEQFF. The full variable domain, completed using reference TRBV9 and TRBJ2-1, is DSGVTQTPKHLITATGQRVTLRCSPRSGDLSVYWYQQSLDQGLQFLIQYYNGEERAKGNILERFSAQQFPDLHSELNLSSLELGDSALYFCASSEGVGSYNEQFFGPGTRLTVL.

This clonotype occurred a few times. J is TRBJ2-4 and V is TRBV28; no firm D call. Germline assignment: CDR1 MDHEN and CDR2 SYDVKM. The CDR3 sequence is 15 residues long. Trimming stripped 3 bases from V and 5 bases from J, with 14 bases between. CDR3 protein: CASSFGHTGQNIQYF. Here the CDR3 DNA reads TGTGCCAGCAGTTTTGGTCACACTGGCCAAAACATTCAGTACTTC.

This clonotype appeared a single time. V is TRBV14 and J is TRBJ2-5; 7 bases are shared with TRBD1. The J segment lost 4 bases and the V segment lost 0 bases, leaving 11 bases of the junction unmatched. Looked up from germline, CDR1 is SGHDN and CDR2 is FVKESK. The CDR3 consists of 17 residues. The CDR3 bases are TGTGCCAGCAGCCAAGAGGACAGGCCCCAGGTCGGAGAGACCCAGTACTTC. Residues: CASSQEDRPQVGETQYF.

The V and J genes are TRBV15 and TRBJ2-6; tentative D call: TRBD1 (5 bases). Germline assignment: CDR1 LNHNV and CDR2 YYDKDF (reference sequence). This CDR3 is 17 amino acids long. Trimming shortened V by 4 bases and J by 8 bases, and 21 bases separated the two germline ends. CDR3 in DNA: TGTGCCACCAGCAAAATTCTCATGGGGCGCTTGCCCAACGTCCTGACTTTC. Amino acids: CATSKILMGRLPNVLTF. The variable domain in full, with the rest retrieved from reference TRBV15 and TRBJ2-6, is DAMVIQNPRYQVTQFGKPVTLSCSQTLNHNVMYWYQQKSSQAPKLLFHYYDKDFNNEADTPDNFQSRRPNTSFCFLDIRSPGLGDTAMYLCATSKILMGRLPNVLTFGAGSRLTVL.

This clonotype was seen a few times. V and J are TRBV15 and TRBJ1-2, with D tentatively TRBD1 (6 bases). With 4 bases removed from V and 0 bases from J, the gap between germline ends came to 15 bases. The CDR3 sequence is 16 residues long. The germline V gene has CDR1 LNHNV and CDR2 YYDKDF (reference sequence). CDR3 nucleotide sequence: TGTGCCACCAGCATCTCGCCGACAGGACCTAACTATGGCTACACCTTC. Protein: CATSISPTGPNYGYTF.

This clonotype was detected many times. The V gene is TRBV12-3 or TRBV12-4, the J gene TRBJ1-3; D is uncertain. V lost 6 bases, J lost 4 bases, and 16 bases lay in between. The CDR3 length is 15 residues. In DNA, the CDR3 is TGTGCCAGCAGGGGTAGCCGGTCAAGAGGAAACACCATATATTTT. It is translated as CASRGSRSRGNTIYF.

V is TRBV19 and J is TRBJ1-5, with D perhaps matching TRBD1 (5 bases). The CDR3 sequence is 15 residues long. The germline V gene encodes CDR1 LNHDA and CDR2 SQIVND (reference sequence). V was trimmed by 3 bases and J by 3 bases, leaving 12 bases between them. The CDR3 DNA reads TGTGCCAGTAGTATGGCGTGGGGCCCCAATCAGCCCCAGCATTTT. This gives the protein CASSMAWGPNQPQHF.

V and J are TRBV7-9 and TRBJ1-6; D might be TRBD1 (6 bases). Trimming removed 1 base at V and 0 bases at J, with 10 bases between. The CDR3 covers 17 residues. Germline V lookup: CDR1 SEHNR, CDR2 FQNEAQ (reference sequence). The CDR3 protein is CASSLVQGISYNSPLHF. The CDR3 nucleotides are TGTGCCAGCAGCTTAGTACAGGGAATCTCCTATAATTCACCCCTCCACTTT.

This clonotype was seen more than once but under ten times. V and J are TRBV7-9 and TRBJ2-3; 7 bases fit TRBD1. With V trimmed by 1 base and J by 2 bases, 3 bases remained unmatched. The CDR3 sequence is 15 residues long. In germline, CDR1 is SEHNR, CDR2 FQNEAQ (reference sequence). The CDR3 sequence: CASSLGGTVTDTQYF. The CDR3 nucleotides are TGTGCCAGCAGCTTAGGGGGGACAGTCACAGATACGCAGTATTTT.

This clonotype showed up many times. V is TRBV20-1 and J is TRBJ2-5; 7 positions match TRBD1. CDR1 and CDR2 from the germline V gene are DFQATT and SNEGSKA (reference sequence). V lost 5 bases to trimming and J lost 7 bases; unmatched junction nucleotides: 10. The CDR3 covers 13 residues. The CDR3 bases are TGCAGTGCTCCCCGACAGGGTACGGGGACCCAGTACTTC. Translated: CSAPRQGTGTQYF.

This clonotype was seen at least ten times. V and J are TRBV20-1 and TRBJ1-1, with unresolved D. The CDR3 consists of 13 residues. Germline CDR1 reads DFQATT; CDR2 reads SNEGSKA (reference sequence). V was shortened by 3 bases and J by 3 bases, with 11 bases between the two germline ends. The CDR3 loop reads CSASNPRDTEAFF. The CDR3 DNA is TGCAGTGCTAGTAATCCCCGCGACACTGAAGCTTTCTTT.

The chain joins TRBV6-6 to TRBJ1-1; D unresolved. Germline V lookup: CDR1 MNHNY, CDR2 SVGAGI (reference sequence). V was shortened by 2 bases and J by 1 base, with 5 bases between the two germline ends. CDR3 length equals 13 residues. CDR3 amino acids: CASSYGSNTEAFF. CDR3 DNA: TGTGCCAGCAGTTACGGGTCGAACACTGAAGCTTTCTTT.

The table lists this clonotype with many counts. The chain joins TRBV19 to TRBJ1-1; tentative D call: TRBD1 (5 bases). This CDR3 comprises 17 residues. V was trimmed by 8 bases and J by 0 bases, leaving 22 bases between them. CDR1 and CDR2 (germline): LNHDA, SQIVND (reference sequence). The CDR3 sequence: CASRGASGVTLNTEAFF. For the CDR3, the DNA is TGTGCCAGTCGAGGGGCCTCGGGGGTTACCCTGAACACTGAAGCTTTCTTT.